This TCR beta chain was obtained from a study of T cell repertoires in cytomegalovirus infection. MiXCR was run by TCRdb on the reads, yielding one entry per CDR3 protein. This sample has fewer than 350,000 distinct CDR3 sequences, with under 20% found just once. This clonotype has at least ten counts. V was shortened by 6 bases and J by 4 bases, with 7 bases between the two germline ends. The CDR3 extends over 12 amino acids. Sequences were obtained from PBMCs. This chain connects TRBV12-3 or TRBV12-4 to TRBJ1-5, with TRBD1 as a possible D gene (5 bases). This TCR derives from a human donor in good health (CMV status not recorded). Some clones in this sample may be carry-over from other donors' samples. The CDR3 DNA sequence: TGTGCCAGCAGCGACAGAAATCAGCCCCAGCATTTT. The encoded protein is CASSDRNQPQHF.